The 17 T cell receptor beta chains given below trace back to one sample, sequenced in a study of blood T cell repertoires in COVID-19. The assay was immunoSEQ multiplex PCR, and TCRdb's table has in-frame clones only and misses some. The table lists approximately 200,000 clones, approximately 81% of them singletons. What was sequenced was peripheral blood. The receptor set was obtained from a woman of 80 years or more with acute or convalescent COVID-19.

The CDR3 coding sequence is TGCGCCAGCAGCTCCACTCGGACTAGCGGGAGGGGGGAGACCCAGTACTTC. Its protein product is CASSSTRTSGRGETQYF. V usage is TRBV5-1 and J usage is TRBJ2-5; 15 bases match TRBD2. The CDR3 has 17 residues. The germline V gene encodes CDR1 SGHRS and CDR2 YFSETQ. Trimming took 3 bases from V and 5 from J; bases not matched to a gene: 8.

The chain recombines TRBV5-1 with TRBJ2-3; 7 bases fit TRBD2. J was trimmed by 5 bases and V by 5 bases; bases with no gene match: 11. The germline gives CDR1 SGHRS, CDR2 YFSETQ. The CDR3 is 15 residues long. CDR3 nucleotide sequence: TGCGCCAGCAGAACTCTAGCGGCAACCGAAGATACGCAGTATTTT. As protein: CASRTLAATEDTQYF.

CDR3 sequence reads: CASSPSAGGSNQPQHF. CDR3 bases: TGTGCCAGCAGCCCCTCTGCGGGGGGGAGCAATCAGCCCCAGCATTTT. The V call is TRBV5-5, the J call TRBJ1-5; TRBD1 might be the D (5 bases). V lost 4 bases and J lost 1, with 15 bases in between. CDR1 and CDR2 from the germline V gene are SGHKS and YYEKEE (reference sequence). This CDR3 region has 16 residues.

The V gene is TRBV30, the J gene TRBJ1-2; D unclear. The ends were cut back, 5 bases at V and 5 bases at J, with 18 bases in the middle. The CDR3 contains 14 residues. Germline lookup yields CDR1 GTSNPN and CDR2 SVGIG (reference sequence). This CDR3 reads CAWGSMLAGYGYTF. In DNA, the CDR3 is TGTGCCTGGGGAAGCATGTTAGCGGGTTATGGCTACACCTTC.

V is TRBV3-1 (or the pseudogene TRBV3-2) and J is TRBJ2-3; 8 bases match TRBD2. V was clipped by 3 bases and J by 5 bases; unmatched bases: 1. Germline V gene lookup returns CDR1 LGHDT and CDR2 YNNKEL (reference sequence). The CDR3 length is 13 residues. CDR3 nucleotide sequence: TGTGCCAGCAGCCAGCGGGGGGTAGATACGCAGTATTTT. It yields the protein CASSQRGVDTQYF.

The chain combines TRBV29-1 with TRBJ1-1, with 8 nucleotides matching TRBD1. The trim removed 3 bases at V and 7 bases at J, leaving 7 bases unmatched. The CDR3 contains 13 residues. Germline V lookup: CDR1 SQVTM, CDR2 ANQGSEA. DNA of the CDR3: TGCAGCGTTGAGCCAGGGGGCAGGGTTGAAGCTTTCTTT. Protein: CSVEPGGRVEAFF.

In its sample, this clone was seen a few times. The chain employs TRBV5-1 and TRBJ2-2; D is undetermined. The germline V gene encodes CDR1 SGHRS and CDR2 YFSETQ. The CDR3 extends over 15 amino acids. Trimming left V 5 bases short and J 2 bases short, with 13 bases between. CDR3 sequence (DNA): TGCGCCAGCAGGGAAAACACGGGTAACACCGGGGAGCTGTTTTTT. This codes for CASRENTGNTGELFF.

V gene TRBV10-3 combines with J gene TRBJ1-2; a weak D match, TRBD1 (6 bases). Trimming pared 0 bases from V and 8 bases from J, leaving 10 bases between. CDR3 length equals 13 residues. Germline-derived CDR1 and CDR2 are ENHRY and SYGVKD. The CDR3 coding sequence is TGTGCCATCAGTGAGTCAACAGGGCACGGCTACACCTTC. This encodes CAISESTGHGYTF.

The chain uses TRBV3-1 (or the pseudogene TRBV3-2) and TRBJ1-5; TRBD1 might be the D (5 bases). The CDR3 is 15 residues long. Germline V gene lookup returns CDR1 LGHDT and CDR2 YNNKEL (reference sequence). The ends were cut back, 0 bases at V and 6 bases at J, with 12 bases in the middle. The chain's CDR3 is CASSQDQGMGQPQHF. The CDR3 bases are TGTGCCAGCAGCCAAGATCAGGGAATGGGTCAGCCCCAGCATTTT.

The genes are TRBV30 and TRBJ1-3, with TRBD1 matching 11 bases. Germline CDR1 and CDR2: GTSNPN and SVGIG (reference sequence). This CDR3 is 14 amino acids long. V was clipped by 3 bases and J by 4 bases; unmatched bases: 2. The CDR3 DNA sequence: TGTGCCTGGAGGGACAGGGGGCAAGGAAACACCATATATTTT. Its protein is CAWRDRGQGNTIYF.

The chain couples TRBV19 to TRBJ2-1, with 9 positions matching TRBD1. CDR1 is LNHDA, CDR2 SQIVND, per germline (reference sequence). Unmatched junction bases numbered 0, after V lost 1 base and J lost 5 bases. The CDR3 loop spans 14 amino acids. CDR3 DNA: TGTGCCAGTAGTATAGGGGACAGGGACAATGAGCAGTTCTTC. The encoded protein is CASSIGDRDNEQFF.

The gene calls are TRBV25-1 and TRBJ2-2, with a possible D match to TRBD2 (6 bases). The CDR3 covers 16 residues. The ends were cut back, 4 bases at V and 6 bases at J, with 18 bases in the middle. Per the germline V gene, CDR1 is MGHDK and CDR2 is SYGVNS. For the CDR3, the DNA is TGTGCCAGCAGTGGGTCATTGACGGGGGTATCCGGGGAGCTGTTTTTT. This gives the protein CASSGSLTGVSGELFF.

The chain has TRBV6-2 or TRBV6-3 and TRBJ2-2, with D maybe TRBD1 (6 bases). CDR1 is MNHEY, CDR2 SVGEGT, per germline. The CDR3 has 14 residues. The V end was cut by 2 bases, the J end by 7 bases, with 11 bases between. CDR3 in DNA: TGTGCCAGCAGTTACCAGGGGCAATACGGGGAGCTGTTTTTT. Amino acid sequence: CASSYQGQYGELFF.

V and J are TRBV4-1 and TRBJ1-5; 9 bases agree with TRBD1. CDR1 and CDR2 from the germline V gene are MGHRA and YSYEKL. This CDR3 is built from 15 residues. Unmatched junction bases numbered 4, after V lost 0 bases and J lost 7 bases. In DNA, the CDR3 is TGCGCCAGCAGCCAAGACGGGACAGGGAAACAGCCCCAGCATTTT. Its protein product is CASSQDGTGKQPQHF.

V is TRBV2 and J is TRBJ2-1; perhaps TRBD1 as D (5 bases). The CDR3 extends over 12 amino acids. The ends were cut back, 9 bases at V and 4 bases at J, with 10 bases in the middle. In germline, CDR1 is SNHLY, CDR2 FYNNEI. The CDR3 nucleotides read TGTGCCAGGGGTCAGGGATACAATGAGCAGTTCTTC. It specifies CARGQGYNEQFF.

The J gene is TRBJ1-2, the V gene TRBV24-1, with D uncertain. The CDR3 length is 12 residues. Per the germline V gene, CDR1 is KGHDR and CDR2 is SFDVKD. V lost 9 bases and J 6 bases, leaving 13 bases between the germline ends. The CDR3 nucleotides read TGTGCCACCCCCCCCGGTGTAGATGGCTACACCTTC. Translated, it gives CATPPGVDGYTF.

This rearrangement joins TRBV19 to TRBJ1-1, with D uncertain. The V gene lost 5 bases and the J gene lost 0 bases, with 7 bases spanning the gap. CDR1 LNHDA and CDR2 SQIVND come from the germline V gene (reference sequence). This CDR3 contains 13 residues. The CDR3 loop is CASSAQMNTEAFF. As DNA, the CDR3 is TGTGCCAGTAGTGCGCAAATGAACACTGAAGCTTTCTTT.